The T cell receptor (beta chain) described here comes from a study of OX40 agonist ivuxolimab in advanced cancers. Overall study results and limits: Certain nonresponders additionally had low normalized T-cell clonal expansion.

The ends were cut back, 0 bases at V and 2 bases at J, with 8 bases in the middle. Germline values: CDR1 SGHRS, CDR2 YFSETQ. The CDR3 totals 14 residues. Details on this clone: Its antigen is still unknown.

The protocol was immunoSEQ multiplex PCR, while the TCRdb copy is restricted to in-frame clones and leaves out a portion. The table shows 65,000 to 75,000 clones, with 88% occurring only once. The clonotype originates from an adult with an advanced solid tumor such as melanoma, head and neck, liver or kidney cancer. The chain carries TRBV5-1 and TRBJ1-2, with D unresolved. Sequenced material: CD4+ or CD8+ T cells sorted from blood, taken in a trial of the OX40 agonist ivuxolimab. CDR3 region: CASSLVGENYGYTF. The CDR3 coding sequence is TGCGCCAGCAGCTTGGTGGGTGAGAACTATGGCTACACCTTC.